A selection of T cell receptor beta chains follows, all from one sample in a study of cytomegalovirus exposure and HLA in healthy donors. Produced via immunoSEQ multiplex PCR; TCRdb's table is partial and in-frame only. Among about 170,000 clones listed, 79% were seen once. Sequencing used PBMCs. The receptors shown here come from a woman in her 50s in good health and CMV-seronegative. The CDR3 runs from the conserved cysteine through the conserved F or W. The D gene is left open where the match is weak. Part of the rows lack a size; the others show once, few, many or a class for expanded clones.

v_call	d_call	j_call	clone_size	cdr3_nt	cdr3_aa
TRBV10-3	TRBD2	TRBJ2-2	-	TGTGCCATCAGGACCGGGGGGGCGGGCACCGGGGAGCTGTTTTTT	CAIRTGGAGTGELFF
TRBV7-3	-	TRBJ1-6	few	TGTGCCAGCAGCTTAGGGACCGCGGGGTCACCCCTCCACTTT	CASSLGTAGSPLHF
TRBV6-5	-	TRBJ1-2	-	TGTGCCAGCAGCCCCGTGGGGCCTAACTATGGCTACACCTTC	CASSPVGPNYGYTF
TRBV29-1	-	TRBJ2-2	-	TGCAGCGTTGAACAGGCGGACTTAAACACCGGGGAGCTGTTTTTT	CSVEQADLNTGELFF
TRBV29-1	-	TRBJ1-1	once	TGCAGCGTTGGTGAGGGTAACACTGAAGCTTTCTTT	CSVGEGNTEAFF
TRBV2	-	TRBJ1-6	-	TGTGCCAGCAGGGAAACGCAGGGTAACAATTCACCCCTCCACTTT	CASRETQGNNSPLHF
TRBV9	TRBD1	TRBJ2-7	-	TGTGCCAGCAGCTCCACCGGGACAGGGGGCTCCTACGAGCAGTACTTC	CASSSTGTGGSYEQYF
TRBV30	-	TRBJ1-5	once	TGTGCCTGGAGTTCTCTAGACAGCAACAATCAGCCCCAGCATTTT	CAWSSLDSNNQPQHF
TRBV5-1	TRBD2	TRBJ2-1	-	TGCGCCAGCAGCTTGGGTTTGGTCACTAGCGGACACAATGAGCAGTTCTTC	CASSLGLVTSGHNEQFF
TRBV4-2	TRBD1	TRBJ1-5	-	TGTGCCAGCAGCCCGCGGGACAGGAGAAACTCATTCAATCAGCCCCAGCATTTT	CASSPRDRRNSFNQPQHF
TRBV19	-	TRBJ1-6	-	TGTGCCAGTAAGGGGCCCTGGGTGGATTCACCCCTCCACTTT	CASKGPWVDSPLHF
TRBV6-4	-	TRBJ2-1	-	TGTGCCAGCAGTGACTCGTTGTCGGGGGACAATGAGCAGTTCTTC	CASSDSLSGDNEQFF
TRBV4-2	TRBD1	TRBJ1-5	-	TGTGCCAGCAGCCAAGAGGGTACAGGACAGGGTATCAATCAGCCCCAGCATTTT	CASSQEGTGQGINQPQHF
TRBV7-9	TRBD1	TRBJ2-7	-	TGTGCCAGCAGCTTAGAGACAGGGCGATCCTACGAGCAGTACTTC	CASSLETGRSYEQYF